The 10 T cell receptor beta chains presented below share a single source sample, sequenced in a study of vaccination effects on CD4 cells after COVID-19 (dated by TCRdb to 2022 to 2024). Library method: the immunoSEQ multiplex PCR assay. Drawn from immuneACCESS, this table holds only the in-frame rearrangements with V and J called that TCRdb kept. Clones are partly lost; checked studies trace under half to an unresolved V gene and leave the rest unexplained. This sample has 30,000 to 40,000 clones in its table, and roughly 60% of those were observed once. The top ten clones comprise roughly 8.6% of the sample. These TCRs' antigens remain unknown. In the ViraFEST assay, PBMC were stimulated with viral peptide pools, and antigen-specific CD4+ T cell clonotypes were then identified by expansion using TCR sequencing. After approximately 11 days of culture, CD4+ T cells were isolated with the EasySep CD4+ T cell isolation kit. Two doses of either the BNT162b2 or the mRNA-1273 mRNA SARS-CoV-2 vaccine were administered to participants.

This sample comprised CD4+ T cells from PBMCs cultured with SARS-CoV-2 spike peptides, obtained after COVID-19 vaccination. What this sample's cell subset or site label stands for: SARS-CoV-2 spike overlapping peptide pool stimulation. The source is a human donor who received a COVID-19 vaccine.

The V and J genes are TRBV6-5 and TRBJ2-7; D tentatively fits TRBD1 or TRBD2 (6 bases each). Trimming took 7 bases from V and 3 from J, leaving 13 bases between them. The CDR3 sequence is 13 residues long. Germline lookup yields CDR1 MNHEY and CDR2 SVGAGI. The CDR3 reads CASTGGAFYEQYF. The CDR3, as DNA: TGTGCCAGCACCGGGGGCGCCTTCTACGAGCAGTACTTC.

The J gene is TRBJ1-1, the V gene TRBV12-3 or TRBV12-4; D gene unclear. V was shortened by 3 bases and J by 0 bases, with 5 bases between the two germline ends. The CDR3 covers 13 residues. The CDR3 region has the DNA TGTGCCAGCAGTTTTGATTTGAACACTGAAGCTTTCTTT. The encoded protein is CASSFDLNTEAFF.

This chain uses TRBV3-1 (or the pseudogene TRBV3-2) with TRBJ2-1; D ambiguous. The CDR3 totals 15 residues. The V end was cut by 1 base, the J end by 0 bases, with 7 bases between. Germline-derived CDR1 and CDR2 are LGHDT and YNNKEL (reference sequence). CDR3 amino acids: CASSQALVSYNEQFF. CDR3 DNA: TGTGCCAGCAGCCAAGCCCTCGTCTCCTACAATGAGCAGTTCTTC.

There are a few counts of this clone. The chain links TRBV10-3 to TRBJ1-6, with D perhaps TRBD1 (6 bases). Germline CDR1 and CDR2: ENHRY and SYGVKD. The CDR3 runs 15 residues. V was clipped by 6 bases and J by 7 bases, with 16 bases between them. The CDR3 nucleotides are TGTGCCATCAGCCGATCTGGACAGTCAAATTCACCCCTCCACTTT. This codes for CAISRSGQSNSPLHF.

The gene calls are TRBV6-5 and TRBJ2-3; 8 bases are shared with TRBD1. CDR1 and CDR2 (germline): MNHEY, SVGAGI. This CDR3 is built from 13 residues. Trimming cost V 7 bases and J 3 bases; bases outside gene matches: 3. The CDR3, as DNA: TGTGCCAGCACGACAGGGGTAACAGATACGCAGTATTTT. Protein: CASTTGVTDTQYF.

The gene calls are TRBV5-1 and TRBJ1-1; D remains ambiguous. V was pared by 4 bases and J by 5 bases, with 18 bases between. The germline V gene has CDR1 SGHRS and CDR2 YFSETQ. The CDR3 runs to 15 residues. Here the CDR3 DNA reads TGCGCCAGCAGCCCAAACGGCCTCGTCGGGACTGAAGCTTTCTTT. Encoded protein: CASSPNGLVGTEAFF.

The chain employs TRBV11-2 and TRBJ2-1, with a tentative D call TRBD2 (6 bases). This CDR3 is 20 amino acids long. V lost 0 bases and J lost 0, with 21 bases in between. Germline values: CDR1 SGHAT, CDR2 FQNNGV. CDR3 nucleotide sequence: TGTGCCAGCAGCTTAGATCGGTGGAGTCTAGCGTCCAACTCCTACAATGAGCAGTTCTTC. Translation gives CASSLDRWSLASNSYNEQFF.

The V and J genes are TRBV7-6 and TRBJ2-7, with 14 bases aligning to TRBD2. V was clipped by 5 bases and J by 9 bases; unmatched bases: 6. Germline CDR1 is SGHVS and CDR2 is FNYEAQ. The CDR3 contains 14 residues. CDR3 bases: TGTGCCAGCAGCACACTGACTAGCGGGGGGGTGCAGTACTTC. Translating gives CASSTLTSGGVQYF.

CDR3 coding DNA: TGTGCCAGCAGTTTACGAGAAGGGATCGGTCAGCCCCAGCATTTT. Encoded protein: CASSLREGIGQPQHF. J is TRBJ1-5 and V is TRBV2; D remains unclear. The germline V gene has CDR1 SNHLY and CDR2 FYNNEI. The length of the CDR3 is 15 residues. V gave up 5 bases and J gave up 6 bases, with 17 bases separating them.

The V gene is TRBV6-5, the J gene TRBJ1-4; D call uncertain. CDR3 length equals 11 residues. Between the trimmed V and J ends, which lost 8 bases and 7 bases, there was a span of 8 bases. The germline gives CDR1 MNHEY, CDR2 SVGAGI. The CDR3 DNA reads TGTGCCAGCCGGCAGTTTGAAAAACTGTTTTTT. Translation gives CASRQFEKLFF.